This T cell receptor beta chain was sequenced during a study of early T cells in non-severe SARS-CoV-2 infection. On the study more broadly: With bulk RNA from unsorted whole blood as input, sequencing yielded unpaired chains. The study, taken as a whole, reports: Matching with VDJdb favored anti-spike CD8 responses (missing private and CD4 specificities).

This clonotype was seen a few times. As yet, its antigen is unknown. Individual cDNA molecules received unique molecular identifiers. From the 5' RACE reads, TCRdb called clonotypes with MiXCR, one entry per CDR3 protein. This sample carries 65,000 to 70,000 distinct CDR3 sequences, 9.5% to 15% of them seen once, and the ten largest clones take around 1.8%. Sequenced: whole blood. This receptor was obtained from an adult who was a healthcare worker with PCR-confirmed SARS-CoV-2 infection or an uninfected control (not recorded which).

In DNA, the CDR3 is TGTGCCAGCAGCCGCGACAGGGACGGGTATACCGGGGAGCTGTTTTTT. As protein: CASSRDRDGYTGELFF. The rearrangement joins TRBV6-6 to TRBJ2-2, with 7 positions matching TRBD1. In germline, CDR1 is MNHNY, CDR2 SVGAGI (reference sequence). The V gene end was trimmed by 6 bases and the J gene end by 5 bases; junction bases not matched to a gene: 12. The CDR3 consists of 16 residues.